The clone carrying this TCR beta chain is medium-sized (0.01 to 0.1%). The data are from a study of T cell repertoires in aging, cancer and after chemotherapy. Rearranged V-D-J TRB sequences were amplified with a mixed TRB-A/B primer pool. Each CDR3 protein is one row after TCRdb ran MiXCR on the multiplex PCR reads. The sample yields about 4,000 distinct CDR3 sequences, roughly 26% seen once. Peripheral blood genomic DNA, not sorted cells or RNA, was the template. The CDR3 is made up of 12 amino acids. V lost 5 bases to trimming and J lost 9 bases; unmatched junction nucleotides: 3. Germline CDR1 SGHTA, CDR2 FQGNSA.

Sequencing input: blood. The chain joins TRBV7-2 to TRBJ2-1, with 8 bases that match TRBD2. The clonotype was recovered from a human donor with a solid tumor. This CDR3 reads CASSTGGAEQFF. The CDR3 coding sequence is TGTGCCAGCAGCACCGGGGGGGCTGAGCAGTTCTTC.